This T cell receptor (beta chain) was retrieved from a study of identifying expanded T cells in peripheral blood. This table comes from immunoSEQ multiplex PCR, and its TCRdb copy is limited to in-frame clones, with some not included. The data contain about 110,000 clones, about 89% of them singletons. This CDR3 is built from 15 residues. Germline CDR1 is SGHVS and CDR2 is FQNEAQ. V lost 7 bases and J lost 3, with 16 bases in between. The specimen sequenced was blood. The receptor comes from a person aged 18 to 70 in good health. This sequence joins TRBV7-8 and TRBJ2-1, with D possibly matching TRBD2 (6 bases). CDR3 loop: CASIPRGTSYNEQFF. The CDR3 nucleotides read TGTGCCAGCATTCCGCGGGGAACAAGCTACAATGAGCAGTTCTTC.